One and the same sample provided the 13 T cell receptor beta chains below, sequenced in a study of control samples from healthy donors and cancer patients (dated by TCRdb to about 2020). Library preparation used the immunoSEQ multiplex PCR assay. As stored in TCRdb, this immuneACCESS dataset retains in-frame rearrangements with V and J assigned. A fraction of the clones does not appear; measured against another copy, unresolved V genes explain less than half of the discrepancy, and the remainder lacks a known reason. Here the sample has approximately 70,000 clones; roughly 80% occur a single time. The ten top clones hold about 15% of the sample. The sequenced sample was blood. The receptor set was obtained from a man aged 45-65 years in good health.

V is TRBV11-2 and J is TRBJ2-7; D is undetermined. Germline V gene lookup returns CDR1 SGHAT and CDR2 FQNNGV. CDR3 size: 14 residues. Trimming left V 0 bases short and J 3 bases short, with 9 bases between. The chain's CDR3 is CASSLDTAGYEQYF. The CDR3 bases are TGTGCCAGCAGCTTAGATACGGCAGGCTACGAGCAGTACTTC.

The chain combines TRBV4-3 with TRBJ2-3, with 9 bases lining up with TRBD2. J was trimmed by 4 bases and V by 4 bases; bases with no gene match: 6. Germline assignment: CDR1 LGHNA and CDR2 YSLEER. The CDR3 spans 15 residues. CDR3 residues: CASSPTSGFADTQYF. In DNA, the CDR3 is TGCGCCAGCAGCCCCACTAGCGGGTTCGCAGATACGCAGTATTTT.

The genes are TRBV23-1 and TRBJ2-7; D uncertain. TRBV23-1 is marked as an open reading frame, function uncertain. The CDR3 has 11 residues. V was cut by 10 bases and J by 7 bases, with 14 bases left in between. The CDR3 nucleotides are TGCGCCAAACTGAGTTACACAGAGCAGTACTTC. It is translated as CAKLSYTEQYF.

This chain uses TRBV27 with TRBJ2-3, with D uncertain. This CDR3 region has 14 residues. Germline V CDR1 and CDR2: MNHEY, SMNVEV (reference sequence). V shed 0 bases and J shed 6 bases, with 10 bases lying between them. As DNA, the CDR3 is TGTGCCAGCAGTTTATCTAGGCCGGCGGATACGCAGTATTTT. This sequence encodes CASSLSRPADTQYF.

The rearrangement links TRBV29-1 to TRBJ2-2, with D maybe TRBD1 (6 bases). V lost 6 bases and J lost 5, with 16 bases in between. Per germline, CDR1 SQVTM and CDR2 ANQGSEA. The CDR3 length is 14 residues. The CDR3 DNA reads as TGCAGCGTCCCCTTGGGGGCCCGGACCGGGGAGCTGTTTTTT. Amino acid sequence: CSVPLGARTGELFF.

The rearrangement uses TRBV5-1 and TRBJ2-1; D uncertain. Germline CDR1 SGHRS, CDR2 YFSETQ. V lost 0 bases to trimming and J lost 5 bases, with 12 bases between them. The length of the CDR3 is 15 residues. The CDR3 spells CASSLAATNNNEQFF. For the CDR3, the DNA is TGCGCCAGCAGCTTGGCGGCCACCAATAACAATGAGCAGTTCTTC.

V usage is TRBV24-1 and J usage is TRBJ1-1; 9 bases fit TRBD1. V was pared by 2 bases and J by 8 bases, with 2 bases of the junction left unmatched. CDR3 length: 13 residues. CDR1 is KGHDR, CDR2 SFDVKD, per germline. The CDR3 coding sequence is TGTGCCACCAGTGATTCTGGGACAGGGGAAGCTTTCTTT. Its protein product is CATSDSGTGEAFF.

V gene TRBV28 combines with J gene TRBJ2-3, with 12 nucleotides matching TRBD2. Germline loops: CDR1 MDHEN, CDR2 SYDVKM. J was trimmed by 0 bases and V by 7 bases; bases with no gene match: 26. There are 23 residues in the CDR3. CDR3 amino acids: CASTPKWTGFEFTSGGSTDTQYF. In DNA, the CDR3 is TGTGCCAGCACCCCCAAGTGGACAGGGTTCGAGTTCACTAGCGGGGGGAGCACAGATACGCAGTATTTT.

The rearrangement uses TRBV7-9 and TRBJ2-1, with a possible D match to TRBD1 (5 bases). V lost 7 bases and J lost 8, with 21 bases in between. Germline lookup yields CDR1 SEHNR and CDR2 FQNEAQ (reference sequence). The CDR3 runs to 15 residues. The CDR3 is CASTRLETAWDEQFF. In nucleotides, the CDR3 is TGTGCCAGCACACGTCTAGAGACAGCATGGGATGAGCAGTTCTTC.

This clone was observed once. The chain carries TRBV12-3 or TRBV12-4 and TRBJ2-1, with D possibly being TRBD2 (6 bases). The germline V and J ends were trimmed by 6 bases and 9 bases, with 12 bases remaining between them. The CDR3 runs to 12 residues. CDR3 bases: TGTGCCAGCAGGACCGGGGGAGGTGAGCAGTTCTTC. This sequence encodes CASRTGGGEQFF.

V and J are TRBV28 and TRBJ1-2, with 7 bases identical to TRBD1. Unmatched junction bases numbered 5, after V lost 6 bases and J lost 4 bases. The CDR3 is 13 amino acids. Germline lookup yields CDR1 MDHEN and CDR2 SYDVKM. The CDR3 DNA is TGTGCCAGCAGGCGGGACAGTCTCTATGGCTACACCTTC. Amino acids: CASRRDSLYGYTF.

The J gene is TRBJ1-3, the V gene TRBV4-3; 10 bases match TRBD1. The CDR3 is 15 residues long. Germline CDR1 reads LGHNA; CDR2 reads YSLEER. The trim removed 3 bases at V and 9 bases at J, leaving 8 bases unmatched. The CDR3 spells CASSQRDRGLGTIYF. In nucleotides, the CDR3 is TGCGCCAGCAGCCAGAGGGACAGGGGATTGGGCACCATATATTTT.

The V and J genes are TRBV11-2 and TRBJ2-7; the D gene is possibly TRBD2 (6 bases). The V gene lost 7 bases and the J gene lost 3 bases, with 16 bases spanning the gap. Germline CDR1 and CDR2: SGHAT and FQNNGV. The CDR3 extends over 14 amino acids. The CDR3 region has the DNA TGTGCCAGCACCTCGGCCGGGGAGGACTACGAGCAGTACTTC. Translated: CASTSAGEDYEQYF.